This T cell receptor (beta chain) originates from a study of molecular identifiers for immune sequencing clone quantification. General observations from the study: Barcodes shared by identical TCR molecules could lead to underestimated sizes of highly expanded clones.

MiXCR, applied by TCRdb to the PCR reads, yields one record per CDR3 protein. The repertoire holds 460,000 or so distinct CDR3 sequences, with over 20% as singletons. V gave up 10 bases and J gave up 1 base, with 11 bases separating them. Per the germline V gene, CDR1 is LNHDA and CDR2 is SQIVND (reference sequence). The CDR3 length is 13 residues. In regard to this clonotype: What it recognizes is unknown.

V gene TRBV19 combines with J gene TRBJ1-5; the D is unclear. Sequencing was done on a sample of naive CD8+ T cells from blood, with Jurkat cell RNA spiked in. The subset: FACS-sorted CD8+CD4-CCR7+CD45RA+ naive T cells. This clonotype was sampled from a human donor in good health. Some libraries in this study had Jurkat cell RNA spiked in. The CDR3 nucleotides are TGTGCCACCTGGACGGCAAGCAATCAGCCCCAGCATTTT. Amino acids: CATWTASNQPQHF.